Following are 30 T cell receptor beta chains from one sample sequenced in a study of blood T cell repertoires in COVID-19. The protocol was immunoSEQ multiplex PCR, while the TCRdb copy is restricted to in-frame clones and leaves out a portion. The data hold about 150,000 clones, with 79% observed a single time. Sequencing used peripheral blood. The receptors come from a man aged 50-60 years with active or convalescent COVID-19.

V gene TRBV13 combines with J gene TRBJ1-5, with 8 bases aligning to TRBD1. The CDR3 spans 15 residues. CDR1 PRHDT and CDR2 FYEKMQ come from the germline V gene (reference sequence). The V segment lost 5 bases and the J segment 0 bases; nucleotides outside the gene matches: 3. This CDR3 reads CASSVTGDSNQPQHF. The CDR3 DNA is TGTGCCAGCAGCGTGACAGGGGATAGCAATCAGCCCCAGCATTTT.

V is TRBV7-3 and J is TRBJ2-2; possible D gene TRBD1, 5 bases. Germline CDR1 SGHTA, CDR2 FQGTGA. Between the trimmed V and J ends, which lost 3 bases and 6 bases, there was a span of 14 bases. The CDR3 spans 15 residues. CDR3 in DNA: TGTGCCAGCAGCTTTCGATCAGGGTCCCCCGGGGAGCTGTTTTTT. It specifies CASSFRSGSPGELFF.

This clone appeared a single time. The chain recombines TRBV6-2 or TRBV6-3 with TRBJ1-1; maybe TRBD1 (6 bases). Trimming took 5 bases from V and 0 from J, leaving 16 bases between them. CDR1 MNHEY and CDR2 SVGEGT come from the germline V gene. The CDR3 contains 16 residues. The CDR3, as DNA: TGTGCCAGCAGTAAAGGGCCAGGGGACATGAACACTGAAGCTTTCTTT. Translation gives CASSKGPGDMNTEAFF.

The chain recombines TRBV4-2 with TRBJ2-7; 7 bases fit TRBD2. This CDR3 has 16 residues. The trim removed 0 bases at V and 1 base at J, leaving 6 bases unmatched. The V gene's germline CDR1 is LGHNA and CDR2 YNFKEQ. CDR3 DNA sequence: TGTGCCAGCAGCCAAGATAGTCCTAGCGGATCCTACGAGCAGTACTTC. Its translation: CASSQDSPSGSYEQYF.

Written as DNA, the CDR3 is TGTGCCAGCAGCTTAGGTGGCGGGAGGCACTCCTACAATGAGCAGTTCTTC. As protein: CASSLGGGRHSYNEQFF. The chain carries TRBV11-2 and TRBJ2-1; TRBD2 matches 8 bases. This CDR3 has 17 amino acids. Germline CDR1 is SGHAT and CDR2 is FQNNGV. Germline trimming cut 1 base from V and 0 bases from J; bases unmatched to any gene: 5.

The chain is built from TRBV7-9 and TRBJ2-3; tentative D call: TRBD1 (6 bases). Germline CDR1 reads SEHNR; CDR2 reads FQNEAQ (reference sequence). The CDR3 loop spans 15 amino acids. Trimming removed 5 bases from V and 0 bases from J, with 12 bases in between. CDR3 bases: TGTGCCAGCAGCCCAACAGGGCCGAGCACAGATACGCAGTATTTT. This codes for CASSPTGPSTDTQYF.

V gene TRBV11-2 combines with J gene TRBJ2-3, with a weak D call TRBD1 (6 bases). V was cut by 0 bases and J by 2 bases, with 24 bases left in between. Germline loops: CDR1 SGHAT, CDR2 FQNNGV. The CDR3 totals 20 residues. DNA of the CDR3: TGTGCCAGCAGCTTAGAGTGGTGGGGGCGAACTCTCAATCCCACAGATACGCAGTATTTT. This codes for CASSLEWWGRTLNPTDTQYF.

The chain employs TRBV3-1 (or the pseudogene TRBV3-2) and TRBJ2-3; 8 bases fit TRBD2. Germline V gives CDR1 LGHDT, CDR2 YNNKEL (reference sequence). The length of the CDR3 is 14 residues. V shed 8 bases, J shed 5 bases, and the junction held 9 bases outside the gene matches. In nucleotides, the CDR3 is TGTGCCAGCCTATCAAGCGGGAGTGGAGATACGCAGTATTTT. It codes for CASLSSGSGDTQYF.

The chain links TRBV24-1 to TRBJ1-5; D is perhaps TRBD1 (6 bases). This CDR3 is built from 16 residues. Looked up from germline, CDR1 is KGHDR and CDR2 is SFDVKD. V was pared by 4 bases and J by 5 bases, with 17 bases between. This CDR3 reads CATSETTGIGDQPQHF. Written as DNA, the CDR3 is TGTGCCACCAGTGAAACAACAGGGATCGGGGATCAGCCCCAGCATTTT.

In nucleotides, the CDR3 is TGTGCCAGCAGTCGCTCTAGCGGGAGGGCCTTCAATGAGCAGTTCTTC. It specifies CASSRSSGRAFNEQFF. The rearrangement uses TRBV6-2 or TRBV6-3 and TRBJ2-1, with TRBD2 matching over 12 bases. The CDR3 contains 16 residues. The germline CDR1 and CDR2 sequences are MNHEY and SVGEGT. V shed 5 bases and J 6 bases; nucleotides not matched to a gene: 8.

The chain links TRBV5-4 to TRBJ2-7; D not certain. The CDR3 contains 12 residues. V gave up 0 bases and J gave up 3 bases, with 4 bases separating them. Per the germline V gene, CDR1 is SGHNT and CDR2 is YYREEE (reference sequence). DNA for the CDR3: TGTGCCAGCAGCTTGGATATCTACGAGCAGTACTTC. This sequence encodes CASSLDIYEQYF. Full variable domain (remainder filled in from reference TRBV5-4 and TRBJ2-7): ETGVTQSPTHLIKTRGQQVTLRCSSQSGHNTVSWYQQALGQGPQFIFQYYREEENGRGNFPPRFSGLQFPNYSSELNVNALELDDSALYLCASSLDIYEQYFGPGTRLTVT.

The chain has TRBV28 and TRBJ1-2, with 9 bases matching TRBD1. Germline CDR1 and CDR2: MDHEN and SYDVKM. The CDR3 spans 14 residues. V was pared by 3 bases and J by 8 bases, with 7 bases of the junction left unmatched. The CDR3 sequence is CASSFTGGAEGYTF. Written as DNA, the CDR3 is TGTGCCAGCAGTTTCACAGGGGGCGCCGAAGGCTACACCTTC.

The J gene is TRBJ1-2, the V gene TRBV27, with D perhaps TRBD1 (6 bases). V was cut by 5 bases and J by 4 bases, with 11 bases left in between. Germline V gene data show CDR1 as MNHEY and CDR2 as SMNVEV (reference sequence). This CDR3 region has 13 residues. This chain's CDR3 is CASSPQGIYGYTF. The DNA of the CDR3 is TGTGCCAGCAGTCCACAGGGTATCTATGGCTACACCTTC.

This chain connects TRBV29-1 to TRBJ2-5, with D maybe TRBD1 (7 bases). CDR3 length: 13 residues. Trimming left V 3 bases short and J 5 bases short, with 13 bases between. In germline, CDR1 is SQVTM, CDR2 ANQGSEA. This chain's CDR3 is CSVDQGGEETQYF. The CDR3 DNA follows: TGCAGCGTTGACCAGGGGGGCGAGGAGACCCAGTACTTC.

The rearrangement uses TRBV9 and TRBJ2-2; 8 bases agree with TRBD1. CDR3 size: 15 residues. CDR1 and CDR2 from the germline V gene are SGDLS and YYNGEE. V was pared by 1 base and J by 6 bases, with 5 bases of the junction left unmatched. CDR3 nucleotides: TGTGCCAGCAGCGTACAGGGGGCAGTAGCCGGGGAGCTGTTTTTT. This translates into CASSVQGAVAGELFF.

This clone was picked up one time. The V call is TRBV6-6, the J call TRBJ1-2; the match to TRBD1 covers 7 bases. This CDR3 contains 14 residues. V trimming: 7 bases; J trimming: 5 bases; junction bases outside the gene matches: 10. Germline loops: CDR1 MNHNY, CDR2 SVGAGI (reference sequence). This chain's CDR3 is CASKGAEVVYGYTF. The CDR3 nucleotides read TGTGCCAGCAAGGGGGCGGAAGTGGTTTATGGCTACACCTTC.

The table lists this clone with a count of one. CDR3 DNA: TGTGCCAGCAGCTTAGCAGGGGCGGGAGTCCCAGATACGCAGTATTTT. It encodes CASSLAGAGVPDTQYF. The chain joins TRBV7-8 to TRBJ2-3; 7 bases fit TRBD2. Trimming removed 0 bases from V and 4 bases from J; junction bases left unmatched: 7. Germline CDR1 and CDR2: SGHVS and FQNEAQ. This CDR3 has 16 residues.

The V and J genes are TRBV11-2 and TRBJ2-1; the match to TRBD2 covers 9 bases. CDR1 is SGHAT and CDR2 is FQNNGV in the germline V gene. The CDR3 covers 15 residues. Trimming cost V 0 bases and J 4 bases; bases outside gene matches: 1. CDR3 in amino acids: CASSLETSGYNEQFF. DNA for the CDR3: TGTGCCAGCAGCTTAGAGACTAGCGGTTACAATGAGCAGTTCTTC.

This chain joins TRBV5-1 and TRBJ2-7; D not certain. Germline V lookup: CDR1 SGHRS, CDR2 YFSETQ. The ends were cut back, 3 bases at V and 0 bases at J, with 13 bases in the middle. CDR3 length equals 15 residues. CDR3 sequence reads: CASSYGPSGSYEQYF. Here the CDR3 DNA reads TGCGCCAGCAGCTACGGCCCCTCAGGCTCCTACGAGCAGTACTTC.

This CDR3 is CASSTSGLASDTQYF. CDR3 sequence (DNA): TGTGCCAGTAGTACTTCAGGACTAGCGTCAGATACGCAGTATTTT. V gene TRBV19 combines with J gene TRBJ2-3; 9 bases agree with TRBD2. CDR1 and CDR2 (germline): LNHDA, SQIVND (reference sequence). This CDR3 is built from 15 residues. V trimming: 4 bases; J trimming: 4 bases; junction bases outside the gene matches: 6.

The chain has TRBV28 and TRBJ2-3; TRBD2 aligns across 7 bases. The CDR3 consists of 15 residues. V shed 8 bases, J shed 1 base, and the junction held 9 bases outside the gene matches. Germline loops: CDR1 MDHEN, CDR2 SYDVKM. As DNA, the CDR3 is TGTGCCAGCGGGCCTCTTCGGGGGGGCACAGATACGCAGTATTTT. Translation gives CASGPLRGGTDTQYF.

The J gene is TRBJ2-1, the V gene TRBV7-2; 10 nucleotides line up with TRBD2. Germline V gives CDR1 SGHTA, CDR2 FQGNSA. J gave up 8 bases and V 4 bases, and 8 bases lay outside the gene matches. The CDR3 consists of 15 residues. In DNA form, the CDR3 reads TGTGCCAGCAGCTACTTAGCGGGAGGACCCTATGAGCAGTTCTTC. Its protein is CASSYLAGGPYEQFF.

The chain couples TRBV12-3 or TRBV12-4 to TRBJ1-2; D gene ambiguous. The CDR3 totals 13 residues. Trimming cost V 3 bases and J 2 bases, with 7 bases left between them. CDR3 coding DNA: TGTGCCAGCAGTTTTATGAGCAACTATGGCTACACCTTC. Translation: CASSFMSNYGYTF.

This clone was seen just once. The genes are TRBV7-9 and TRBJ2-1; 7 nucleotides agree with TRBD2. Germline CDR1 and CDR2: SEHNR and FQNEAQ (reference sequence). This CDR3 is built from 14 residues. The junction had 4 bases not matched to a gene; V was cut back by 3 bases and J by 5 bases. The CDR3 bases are TGTGCCAGCAGCTTCACTAGCGTCCACAATGAGCAGTTCTTC. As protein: CASSFTSVHNEQFF.

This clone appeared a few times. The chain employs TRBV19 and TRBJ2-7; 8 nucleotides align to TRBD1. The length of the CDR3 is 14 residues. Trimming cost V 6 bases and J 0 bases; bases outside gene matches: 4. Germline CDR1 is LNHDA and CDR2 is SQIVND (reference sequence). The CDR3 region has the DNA TGTGCCAGTAGACGGACAGGGACCTCCTACGAGCAGTACTTC. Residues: CASRRTGTSYEQYF.

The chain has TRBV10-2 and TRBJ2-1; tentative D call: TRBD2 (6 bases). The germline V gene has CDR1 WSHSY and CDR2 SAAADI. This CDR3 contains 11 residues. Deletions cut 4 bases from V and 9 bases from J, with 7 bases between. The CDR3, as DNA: TGCGCCAGCAGTGTGGGAGGTGAGCAGTTCTTC. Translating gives CASSVGGEQFF.

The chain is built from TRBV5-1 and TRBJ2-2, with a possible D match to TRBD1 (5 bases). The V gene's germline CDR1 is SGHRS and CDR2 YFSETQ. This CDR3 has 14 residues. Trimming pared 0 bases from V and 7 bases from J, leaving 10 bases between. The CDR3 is CASSLAGSSGELFF. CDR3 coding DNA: TGCGCCAGCAGCTTGGCAGGGTCGAGCGGGGAGCTGTTTTTT.

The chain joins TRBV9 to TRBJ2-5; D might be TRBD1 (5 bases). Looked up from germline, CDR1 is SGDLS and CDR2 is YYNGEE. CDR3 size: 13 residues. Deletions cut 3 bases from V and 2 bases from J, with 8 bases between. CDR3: CASSDGQQETQYF. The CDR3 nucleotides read TGTGCCAGCAGCGACGGACAACAAGAGACCCAGTACTTC.

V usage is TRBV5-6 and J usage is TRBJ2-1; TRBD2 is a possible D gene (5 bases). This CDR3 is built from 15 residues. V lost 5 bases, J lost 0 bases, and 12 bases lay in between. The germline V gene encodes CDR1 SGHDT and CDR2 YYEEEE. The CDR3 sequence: CASRGAVSSYNEQFF. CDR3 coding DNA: TGTGCCAGCAGGGGAGCGGTTAGCTCCTACAATGAGCAGTTCTTC.

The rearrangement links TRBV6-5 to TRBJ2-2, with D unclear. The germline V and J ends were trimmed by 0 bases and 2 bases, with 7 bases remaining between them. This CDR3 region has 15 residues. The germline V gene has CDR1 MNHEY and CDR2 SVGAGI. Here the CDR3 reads CASSYSLVNTGELFF. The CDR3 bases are TGTGCCAGCAGTTACTCCCTAGTAAACACCGGGGAGCTGTTTTTT.